These T cell receptor beta chains were read from a single sample in a study of cytomegalovirus exposure and HLA in healthy donors. TCRdb keeps only in-frame clones here, not all; method: immunoSEQ multiplex PCR. This table holds roughly 180,000 clones, about three quarters found once. The sample consisted of PBMCs. Every receptor here comes from a female donor in good health and CMV-seronegative. Each CDR3 is given without its conserved first and last residue. Not every row has a clone size; where given, it reads once, few, many or a size class.

size	J	V	CDR3
.	TRBJ2-2	TRBV5-1	ASSLRLAGELF
.	TRBJ2-7	TRBV4-2	ASSQERQREQY
.	TRBJ1-2	TRBV6-1	ASSESTVQYGYT
.	TRBJ2-3	TRBV7-8	ASSLNQGGSDTQY
.	TRBJ1-5	TRBV18	ASSPPGQNQPQH
.	TRBJ2-1	TRBV4-3	ASSQTGLGGWSSYNEQF
.	TRBJ2-3	TRBV7-3	ASSPTSGSNTQY
.	TRBJ1-1	TRBV18	ASSLQGTNTEAF
.	TRBJ2-1	TRBV7-8	ASSSYRGASGTYNEQF
once	TRBJ2-2	TRBV5-5	ASSGVQGPNTGELF
.	TRBJ1-1	TRBV2	ASRGEGANTEAF
few	TRBJ1-5	TRBV4-1	ASSQGMGRQPQH
few	TRBJ2-3	TRBV11-1	ASSLGTTETDTQY
.	TRBJ1-1	TRBV6-5	ASRNRGGGTEAF
.	TRBJ2-1	TRBV9	ASSVAGGPNNEQF
.	TRBJ1-1	TRBV29-1	SVLRGPGAAEAF
.	TRBJ1-2	TRBV7-9	ASSMDRVYGYT
.	TRBJ2-5	TRBV9	ASSVEVAGTETQY
.	TRBJ2-1	TRBV11-2	ASSLGLAGGGEQF
.	TRBJ1-1	TRBV5-1	ASSLTGTGGTEAF
.	TRBJ1-1	TRBV29-1	SVVWSWNTEAF
.	TRBJ2-5	TRBV28	ASSSNGWYQETQY
.	TRBJ2-7	TRBV6-5	ASKVRRTGTYEQY
.	TRBJ2-5	TRBV2	ASSEDRVQY
.	TRBJ2-1	TRBV5-1	ASSSIEGSYNEQF
.	TRBJ2-7	TRBV14	ASSRGGLPEEY
few	TRBJ2-7	TRBV11-2	ASSLEAGDAYEQY
few	TRBJ2-2	TRBV7-9	ASSLSQGPTGELF
.	TRBJ1-5	TRBV2	ASSERGRDQPQH
.	TRBJ1-2	TRBV11-2	ASSLVGSRANYGYT
.	TRBJ2-7	TRBV19	ASSAAGVLYEQY
.	TRBJ1-1	TRBV28	ASIVSGTSTEAF
.	TRBJ2-3	TRBV7-3	ASSLDASLRSDTQY
.	TRBJ2-6	TRBV6-1	ASTPRESGANVLT
.	TRBJ1-5	TRBV2	ASSSQGASSNQPQH
.	TRBJ2-7	TRBV9	ASSRGLIYEQY
.	TRBJ2-7	TRBV7-2	ASSLAYSYEQY
once	TRBJ2-5	TRBV5-6	ASSLRQGSPQETQY
few	TRBJ2-3	TRBV9	ASSPISGSADTQY
few	TRBJ2-1	TRBV6-5	ASSYLSGARGNEQF
few	TRBJ2-7	TRBV7-2	ASSSQGTGGSHEQY
.	TRBJ2-7	TRBV7-3	ASSLTGAYEQY
.	TRBJ2-3	TRBV27	ASSFQQLAGGTDTQY
few	TRBJ2-1	TRBV28	ASRTPWTFSRSLSPGNEQF
.	TRBJ2-2	TRBV6-4	ASRLTGTGELF
.	TRBJ2-3	TRBV28	ASSSLTGNQKTDTQY